The present T cell receptor (beta chain) was sequenced within a study of T cells in Graves' hyperthyroidism and ophthalmopathy. CDR1 and CDR2 (germline): SGDLS, YYNGEE. The CDR3 contains 14 residues. Trimming took 0 bases from V and 8 from J, leaving 14 bases between them. This clonotype came up many times. RNA transcripts yielded amplified TCR beta CDR3 regions. RT-PCR in the first round (using the HTBI primer set) targeted the TCR CDR3. TCRdb re-analysed the multiplex PCR reads in MiXCR, keeping a single row per CDR3 protein. Here the sample spans fewer than 650,000 distinct CDR3 sequences, around 50% being singletons.

The sequenced sample consisted of peripheral blood or thyroid tissue (not recorded which). This chain links TRBV9 with TRBJ1-1; D is unresolved. This clonotype was sampled from an adult woman with Graves' disease, either hyperthyroidism or ophthalmopathy (not recorded which). The CDR3 sequence is CASSVDQGKGEAFF. CDR3 DNA sequence: TGTGCCAGCAGCGTAGATCAAGGAAAGGGAGAAGCTTTCTTT. Based on the CDR3 plus reference TRBV9 and TRBJ1-1, the full variable domain is DSGVTQTPKHLITATGQRVTLRCSPRSGDLSVYWYQQSLDQGLQFLIQYYNGEERAKGNILERFSAQQFPDLHSELNLSSLELGDSALYFCASSVDQGKGEAFFGQGTRLTVV.